The clone carrying this T cell receptor (beta chain) was picked up one time. The sample comes from a study of blood T cell repertoires in COVID-19. As for the study in general: PBMCs, B-cell-depleted T cells, or T cells provided the cDNA or gDNA that made up the material.

V trimming: 0 bases; J trimming: 4 bases; junction bases outside the gene matches: 15. In germline, CDR1 is MNHNS, CDR2 SASEGT. The CDR3 is 18 residues long. Original methodology: Reference gene primer amplification in the assay estimated nucleated cell counts. The table came from immunoSEQ multiplex PCR; TCRdb's copy has only in-frame clones and leaves some out. That table supplies the V and J calls and clone size; D and trimming were determined from the DNA. The data hold about 100,000 clones, with roughly nine tenths observed a single time. Material for sequencing was peripheral blood. The source of this sequence is a man in his 60s with acute or convalescent COVID-19. The chain is built from TRBV6-1 and TRBJ2-7; 7 bases are shared with TRBD1. In DNA, the CDR3 is TGTGCCAGCAGTGAAGCCCACCATAACAGGGGCGGACGATACGAGCAGTACTTC. Amino acid sequence: CASSEAHHNRGGRYEQYF.